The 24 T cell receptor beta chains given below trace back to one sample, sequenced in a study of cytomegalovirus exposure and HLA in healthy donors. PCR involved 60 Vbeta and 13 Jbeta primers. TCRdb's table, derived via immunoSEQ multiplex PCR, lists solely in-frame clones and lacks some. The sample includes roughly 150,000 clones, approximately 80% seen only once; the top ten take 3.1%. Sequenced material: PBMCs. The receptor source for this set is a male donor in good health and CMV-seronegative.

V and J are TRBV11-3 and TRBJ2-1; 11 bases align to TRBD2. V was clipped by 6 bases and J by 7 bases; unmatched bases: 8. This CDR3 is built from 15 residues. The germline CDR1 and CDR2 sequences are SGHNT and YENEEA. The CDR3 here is CASSSSGGPRNEQFF. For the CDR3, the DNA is TGTGCCAGCAGTTCTAGCGGGGGGCCGAGGAATGAGCAGTTCTTC.

The CDR3 DNA reads TGTGCCAGCAGCCCCGGGACTGGCTACACTGAAGCTTTCTTT. Translated: CASSPGTGYTEAFF. The J gene is TRBJ1-1, the V gene TRBV7-9; tentative D call: TRBD1 (5 bases). The CDR3 covers 14 residues. Trimming took off 5 bases at V and 3 bases at J, with 13 bases between the two ends. Germline V lookup: CDR1 SEHNR, CDR2 FQNEAQ (reference sequence).

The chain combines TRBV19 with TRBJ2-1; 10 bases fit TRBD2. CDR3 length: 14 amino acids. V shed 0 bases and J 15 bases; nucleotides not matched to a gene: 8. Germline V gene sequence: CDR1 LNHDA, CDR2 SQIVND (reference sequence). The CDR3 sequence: CASSIEEASGSRFF. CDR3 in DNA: TGTGCCAGTAGTATAGAAGAAGCTAGCGGGAGTAGGTTCTTC.

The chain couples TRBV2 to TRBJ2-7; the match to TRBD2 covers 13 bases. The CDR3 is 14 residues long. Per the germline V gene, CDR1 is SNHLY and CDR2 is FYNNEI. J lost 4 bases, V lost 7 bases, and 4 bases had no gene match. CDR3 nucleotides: TGTGCCAGCAACGGACTAGCGGGAGATTACGAGCAGTACTTC. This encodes CASNGLAGDYEQYF. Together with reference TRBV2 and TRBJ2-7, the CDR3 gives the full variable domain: EPEVTQTPSHQVTQMGQEVILRCVPISNHLYFYWYRQILGQKVEFLVSFYNNEISEKSEIFDDQFSVERPDGSNFTLKIRSTKLEDSAMYFCASNGLAGDYEQYFGPGTRLTVT.

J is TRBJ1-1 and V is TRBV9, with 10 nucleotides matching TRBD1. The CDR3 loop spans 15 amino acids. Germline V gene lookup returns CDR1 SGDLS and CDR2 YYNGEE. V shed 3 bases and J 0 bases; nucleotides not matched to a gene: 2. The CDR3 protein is CASSAGTGVNTEAFF. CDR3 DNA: TGTGCCAGCAGCGCCGGGACAGGGGTGAACACTGAAGCTTTCTTT.

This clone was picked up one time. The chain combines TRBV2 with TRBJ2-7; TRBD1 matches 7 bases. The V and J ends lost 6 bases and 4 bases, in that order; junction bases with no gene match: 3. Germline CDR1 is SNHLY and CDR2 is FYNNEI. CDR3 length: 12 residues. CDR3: CASSLQGYEQYF. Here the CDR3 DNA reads TGTGCCAGCAGCCTACAGGGGTACGAGCAGTACTTC.

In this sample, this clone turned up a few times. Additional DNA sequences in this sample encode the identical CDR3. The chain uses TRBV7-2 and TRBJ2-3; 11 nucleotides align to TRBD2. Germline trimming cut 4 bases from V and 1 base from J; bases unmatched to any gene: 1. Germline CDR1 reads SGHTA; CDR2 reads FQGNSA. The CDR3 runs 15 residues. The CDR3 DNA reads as TGTGCCAGCAGCTCGGGACTAGCGGGCACAGATACGCAGTATTTT. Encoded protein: CASSSGLAGTDTQYF.

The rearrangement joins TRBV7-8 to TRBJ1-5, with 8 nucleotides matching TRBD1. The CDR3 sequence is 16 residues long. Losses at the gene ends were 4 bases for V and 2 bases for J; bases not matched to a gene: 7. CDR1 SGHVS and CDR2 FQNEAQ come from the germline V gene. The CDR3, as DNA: TGTGCCAGCAGCTCTCCAGGACAGGGCCGCAATCAGCCCCAGCATTTT. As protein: CASSSPGQGRNQPQHF.

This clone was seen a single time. CDR3 sequence reads: CASSSASRTGGEKLFF. DNA for the CDR3: TGTGCCAGCAGCTCCGCTTCACGGACAGGGGGTGAAAAACTGTTTTTT. The gene calls are TRBV5-6 and TRBJ1-4; the match to TRBD1 covers 10 bases. Germline V gene sequence: CDR1 SGHDT, CDR2 YYEEEE. Unmatched junction bases numbered 9, after V lost 3 bases and J lost 7 bases. This CDR3 has 16 residues.

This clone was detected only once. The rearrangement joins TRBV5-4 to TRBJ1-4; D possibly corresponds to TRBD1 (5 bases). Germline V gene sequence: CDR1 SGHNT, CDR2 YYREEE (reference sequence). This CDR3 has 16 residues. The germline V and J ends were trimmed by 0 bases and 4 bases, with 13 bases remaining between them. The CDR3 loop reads CASSLGVGDFNEKLFF. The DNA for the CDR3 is TGTGCCAGCAGCTTGGGGGTAGGGGACTTTAATGAAAAACTGTTTTTT.

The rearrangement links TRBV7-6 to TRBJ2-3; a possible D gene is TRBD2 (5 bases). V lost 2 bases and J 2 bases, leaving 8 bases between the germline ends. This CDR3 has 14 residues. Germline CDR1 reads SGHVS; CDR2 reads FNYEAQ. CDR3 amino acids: CASSLTGYTDTQYF. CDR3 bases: TGTGCCAGCAGCTTAACGGGATACACAGATACGCAGTATTTT.

Here the CDR3 reads CASSLRGSPNTGELFF. The CDR3 nucleotides read TGCGCCAGCAGCCTCCGTGGCTCTCCAAACACCGGGGAGCTGTTTTTT. This chain uses TRBV4-1 with TRBJ2-2; D call uncertain. Germline CDR1 reads MGHRA; CDR2 reads YSYEKL. V lost 4 bases and J lost 2, with 14 bases in between. The CDR3 is 16 residues long.

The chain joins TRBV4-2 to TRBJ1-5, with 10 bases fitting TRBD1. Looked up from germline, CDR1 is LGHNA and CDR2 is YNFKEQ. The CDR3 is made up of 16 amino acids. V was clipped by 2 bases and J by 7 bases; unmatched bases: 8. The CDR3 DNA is TGTGCCAGCAGCCAAATATCAGGGACAGGGGACCAGCCCCAGCATTTT. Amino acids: CASSQISGTGDQPQHF.

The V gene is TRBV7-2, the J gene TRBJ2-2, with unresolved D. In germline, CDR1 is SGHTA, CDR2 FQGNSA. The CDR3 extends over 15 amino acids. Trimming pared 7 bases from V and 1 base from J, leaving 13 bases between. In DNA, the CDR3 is TGTGCCAGCACCGAGCGCCGGTGGAACACCGGGGAGCTGTTTTTT. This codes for CASTERRWNTGELFF.

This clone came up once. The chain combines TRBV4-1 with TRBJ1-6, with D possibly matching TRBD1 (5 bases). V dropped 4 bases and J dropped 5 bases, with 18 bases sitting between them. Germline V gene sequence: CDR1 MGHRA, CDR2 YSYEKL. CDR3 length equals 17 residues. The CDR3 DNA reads TGCGCCAGCAGCCGCACAGGTTCCCTCAGGGATAATTCACCCCTCCACTTT. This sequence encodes CASSRTGSLRDNSPLHF.

CDR3 nucleotides: TGTGCCAGCAGCTTAGCAGCGGGGGGGCCAGCAGATACGCAGTATTTT. Translating gives CASSLAAGGPADTQYF. This rearrangement joins TRBV7-2 to TRBJ2-3; 10 bases fit TRBD2. This CDR3 is 16 amino acids long. V lost 0 bases and J lost 4; bases outside the gene matches: 4. Germline loops: CDR1 SGHTA, CDR2 FQGNSA. Variable domain in full (rest from reference TRBV7-2 and TRBJ2-3): GAGVSQSPSNKVTEKGKDVELRCDPISGHTALYWYRQSLGQGLEFLIYFQGNSAPDKSGLPSDRFSAERTGGSVSTLTIQRTQQEDSAVYLCASSLAAGGPADTQYFGPGTRLTVL.

The CDR3, as DNA: TGTGCCAGCAGCTTAAACGACAGGGAGGGAAACACCATATATTTT. This codes for CASSLNDREGNTIYF. V usage is TRBV7-9 and J usage is TRBJ1-3; TRBD1 agrees at 7 bases. With 2 bases clipped from V and 4 bases from J, the junction kept 5 bases outside the gene matches. Germline V lookup: CDR1 SEHNR, CDR2 FQNEAQ (reference sequence). The CDR3 is made up of 15 amino acids.

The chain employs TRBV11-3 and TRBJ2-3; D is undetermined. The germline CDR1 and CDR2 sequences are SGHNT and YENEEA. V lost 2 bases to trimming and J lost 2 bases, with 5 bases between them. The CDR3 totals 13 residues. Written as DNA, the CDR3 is TGTGCCAGCAGCTTAACATACACAGATACGCAGTATTTT. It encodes CASSLTYTDTQYF.

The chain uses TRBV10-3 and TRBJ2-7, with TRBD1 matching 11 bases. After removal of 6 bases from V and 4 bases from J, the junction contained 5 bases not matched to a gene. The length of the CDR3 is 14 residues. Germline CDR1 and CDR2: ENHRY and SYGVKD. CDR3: CAIRGGTGGYEQYF. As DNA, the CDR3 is TGTGCCATCAGGGGAGGGACAGGGGGATACGAGCAGTACTTC.

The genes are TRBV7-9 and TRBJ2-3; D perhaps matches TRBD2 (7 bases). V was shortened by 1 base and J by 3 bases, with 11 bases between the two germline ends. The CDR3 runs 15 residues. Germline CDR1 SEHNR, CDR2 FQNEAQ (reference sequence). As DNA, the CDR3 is TGTGCCAGCAGCTTAGGGCGGGGGCGAACAGATACGCAGTATTTT. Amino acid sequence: CASSLGRGRTDTQYF.

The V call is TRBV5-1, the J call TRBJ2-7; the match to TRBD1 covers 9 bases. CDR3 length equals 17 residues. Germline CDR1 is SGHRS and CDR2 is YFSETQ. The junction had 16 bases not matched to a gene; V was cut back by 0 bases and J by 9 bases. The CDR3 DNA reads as TGCGCCAGCAGCTTGGCCCTGGGACAGGGATTTAGAACGGTGCAGTACTTC. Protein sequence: CASSLALGQGFRTVQYF.

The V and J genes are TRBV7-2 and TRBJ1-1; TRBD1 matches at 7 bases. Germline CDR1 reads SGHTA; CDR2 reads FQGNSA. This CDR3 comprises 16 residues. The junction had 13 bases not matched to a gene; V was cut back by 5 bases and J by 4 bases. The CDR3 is CASSVSRGVATTEAFF. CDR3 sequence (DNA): TGTGCCAGCAGCGTGTCCAGGGGGGTTGCGACCACTGAAGCTTTCTTT. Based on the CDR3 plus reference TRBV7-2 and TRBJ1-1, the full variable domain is GAGVSQSPSNKVTEKGKDVELRCDPISGHTALYWYRQSLGQGLEFLIYFQGNSAPDKSGLPSDRFSAERTGGSVSTLTIQRTQQEDSAVYLCASSVSRGVATTEAFFGQGTRLTVV.

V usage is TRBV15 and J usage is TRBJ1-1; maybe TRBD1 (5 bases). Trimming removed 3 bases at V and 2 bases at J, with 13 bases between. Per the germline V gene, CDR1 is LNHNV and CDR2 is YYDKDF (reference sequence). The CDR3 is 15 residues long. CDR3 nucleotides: TGTGCCACCAGCAGGCTCGACAGAAGTAACACTGAAGCTTTCTTT. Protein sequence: CATSRLDRSNTEAFF.

The CDR3: CASSLKSRLGGARYEQYF. The CDR3, as DNA: TGTGCCAGCAGTTTGAAGTCCCGTCTCGGGGGGGCGAGATACGAGCAGTACTTC. V gene TRBV27 combines with J gene TRBJ2-7, with 8 bases aligning to TRBD2. Germline-derived CDR1 and CDR2 are MNHEY and SMNVEV (reference sequence). CDR3 length equals 18 residues. The V segment lost 3 bases and the J segment 4 bases; nucleotides outside the gene matches: 17.